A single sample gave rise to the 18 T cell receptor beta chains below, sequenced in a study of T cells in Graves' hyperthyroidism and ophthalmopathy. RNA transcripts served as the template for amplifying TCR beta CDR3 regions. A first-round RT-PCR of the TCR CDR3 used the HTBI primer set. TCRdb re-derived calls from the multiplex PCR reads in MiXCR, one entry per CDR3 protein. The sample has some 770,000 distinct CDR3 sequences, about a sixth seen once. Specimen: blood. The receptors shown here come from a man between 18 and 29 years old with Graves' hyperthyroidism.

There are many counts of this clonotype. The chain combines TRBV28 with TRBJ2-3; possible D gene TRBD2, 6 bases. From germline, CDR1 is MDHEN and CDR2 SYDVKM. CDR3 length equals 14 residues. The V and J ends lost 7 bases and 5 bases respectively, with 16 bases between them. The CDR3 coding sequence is TGTGCCAGCAAACGAGGAGGGAGGATAGATACGCAGTATTTT. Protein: CASKRGGRIDTQYF.

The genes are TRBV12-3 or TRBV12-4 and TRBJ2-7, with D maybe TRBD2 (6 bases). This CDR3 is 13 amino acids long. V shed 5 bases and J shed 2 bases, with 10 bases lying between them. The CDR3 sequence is CASSRDWAYEQYF. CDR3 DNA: TGTGCCAGCAGTCGGGACTGGGCCTACGAGCAGTACTTC.

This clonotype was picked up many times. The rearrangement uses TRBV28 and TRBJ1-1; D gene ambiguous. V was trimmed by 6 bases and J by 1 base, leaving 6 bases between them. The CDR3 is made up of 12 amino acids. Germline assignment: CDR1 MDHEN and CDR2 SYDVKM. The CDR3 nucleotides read TGTGCCAGCAGGGCGACGAACACTGAAGCTTTCTTT. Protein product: CASRATNTEAFF.

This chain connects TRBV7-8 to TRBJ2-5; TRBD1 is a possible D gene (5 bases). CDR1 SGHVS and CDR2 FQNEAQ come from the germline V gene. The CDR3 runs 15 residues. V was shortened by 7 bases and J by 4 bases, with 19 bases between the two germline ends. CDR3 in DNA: TGTGCCAGCACCCCTCTAGGGGCCAAGGGAGAGACCCAGTACTTC. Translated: CASTPLGAKGETQYF.

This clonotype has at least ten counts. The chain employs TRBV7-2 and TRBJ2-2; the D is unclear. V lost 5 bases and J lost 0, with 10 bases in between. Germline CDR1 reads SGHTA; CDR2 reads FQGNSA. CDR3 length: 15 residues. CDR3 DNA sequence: TGTGCCAGCAGCCGATACTCCGCGAACACCGGGGAGCTGTTTTTT. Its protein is CASSRYSANTGELFF.

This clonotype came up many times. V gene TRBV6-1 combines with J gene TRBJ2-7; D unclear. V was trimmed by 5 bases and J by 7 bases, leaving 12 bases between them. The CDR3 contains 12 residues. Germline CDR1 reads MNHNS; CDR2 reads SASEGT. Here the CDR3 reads CASSIFVGEQYF. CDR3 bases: TGTGCCAGCAGTATATTCGTAGGGGAGCAGTACTTC.

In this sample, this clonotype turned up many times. Written as DNA, the CDR3 is TGTGCCAGCAGTTCCCCTGGGGGGTCCCTCAGGTGGCGCACAGATACGCAGTATTTT. Its protein is CASSSPGGSLRWRTDTQYF. The V gene is TRBV12-3 or TRBV12-4, the J gene TRBJ2-3; tentative D call: TRBD2 (6 bases). Trimming stripped 4 bases from V and 1 base from J, with 24 bases between. The CDR3 sequence is 19 residues long.

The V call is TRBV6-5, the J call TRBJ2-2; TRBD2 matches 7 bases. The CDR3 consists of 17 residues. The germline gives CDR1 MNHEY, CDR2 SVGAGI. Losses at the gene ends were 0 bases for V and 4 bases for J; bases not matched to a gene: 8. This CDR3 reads CASSYSTRREPTGELFF. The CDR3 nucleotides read TGTGCCAGCAGTTACTCGACAAGGCGGGAGCCCACCGGGGAGCTGTTTTTT.

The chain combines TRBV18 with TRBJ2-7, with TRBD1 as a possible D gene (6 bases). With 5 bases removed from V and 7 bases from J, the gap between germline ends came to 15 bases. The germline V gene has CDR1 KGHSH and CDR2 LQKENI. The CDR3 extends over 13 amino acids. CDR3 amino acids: CASSVGGSSEQYF. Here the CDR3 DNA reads TGTGCCAGCTCAGTTGGGGGCAGCTCGGAGCAGTACTTC.

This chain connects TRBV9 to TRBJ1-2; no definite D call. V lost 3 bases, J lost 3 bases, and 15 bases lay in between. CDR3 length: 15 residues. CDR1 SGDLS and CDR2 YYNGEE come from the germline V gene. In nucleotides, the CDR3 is TGTGCCAGCAGCGCCACCGGCGTGGGAGACTATGGCTACACCTTC. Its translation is CASSATGVGDYGYTF.

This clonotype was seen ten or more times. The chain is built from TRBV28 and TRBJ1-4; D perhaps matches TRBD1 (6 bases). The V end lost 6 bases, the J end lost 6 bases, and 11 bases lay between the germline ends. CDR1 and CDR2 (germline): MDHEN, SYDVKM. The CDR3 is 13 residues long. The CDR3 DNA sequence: TGTGCCAGCAGAAGGACAGTTGATGAAAAACTGTTTTTT. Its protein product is CASRRTVDEKLFF. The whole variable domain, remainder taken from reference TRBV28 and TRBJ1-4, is DVKVTQSSRYLVKRTGEKVFLECVQDMDHENMFWYRQDPGLGLRLIYFSYDVKMKEKGDIPEGYSVSREKKERFSLILESASTNQTSMYLCASRRTVDEKLFFGSGTQLSVL.

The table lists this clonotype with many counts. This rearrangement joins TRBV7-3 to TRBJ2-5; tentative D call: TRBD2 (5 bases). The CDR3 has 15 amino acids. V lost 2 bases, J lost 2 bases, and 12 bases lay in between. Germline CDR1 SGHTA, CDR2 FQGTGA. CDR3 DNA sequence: TGTGCCAGCAGCTTATTAGGAGGATGGCAAGAGACCCAGTACTTC. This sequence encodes CASSLLGGWQETQYF.

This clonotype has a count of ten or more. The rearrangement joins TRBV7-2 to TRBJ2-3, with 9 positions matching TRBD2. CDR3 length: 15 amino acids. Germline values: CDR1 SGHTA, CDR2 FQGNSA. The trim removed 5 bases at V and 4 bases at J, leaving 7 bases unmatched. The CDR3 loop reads CASSRSGGGADTQYF. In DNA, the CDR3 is TGTGCCAGCAGCCGTAGCGGGGGAGGCGCAGATACGCAGTATTTT.

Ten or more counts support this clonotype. CDR3: CASSFSTGGWSGYTF. Here the CDR3 DNA reads TGTGCCAGCAGTTTTAGCACAGGGGGCTGGAGTGGCTACACCTTC. The J gene is TRBJ1-2, the V gene TRBV27, with 9 bases matching TRBD1. Germline assignment: CDR1 MNHEY and CDR2 SMNVEV (reference sequence). This CDR3 is built from 15 residues. Trimming at V came to 3 bases and at J to 7 bases, leaving 9 bases not matched to a gene.

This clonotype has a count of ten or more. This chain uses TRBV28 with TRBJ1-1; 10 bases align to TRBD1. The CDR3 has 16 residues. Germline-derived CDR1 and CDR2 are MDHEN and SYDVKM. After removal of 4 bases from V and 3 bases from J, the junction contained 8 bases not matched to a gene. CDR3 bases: TGTGCCAGCAGTTCTCCGGGACAGGGGTTCTACACTGAAGCTTTCTTT. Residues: CASSSPGQGFYTEAFF.

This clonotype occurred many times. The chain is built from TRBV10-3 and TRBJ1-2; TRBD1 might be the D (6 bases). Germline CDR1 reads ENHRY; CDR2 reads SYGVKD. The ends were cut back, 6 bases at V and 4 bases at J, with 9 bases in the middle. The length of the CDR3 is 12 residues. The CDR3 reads CAISQDSYGYTF. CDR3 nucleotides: TGTGCCATCAGCCAGGACAGCTATGGCTACACCTTC.

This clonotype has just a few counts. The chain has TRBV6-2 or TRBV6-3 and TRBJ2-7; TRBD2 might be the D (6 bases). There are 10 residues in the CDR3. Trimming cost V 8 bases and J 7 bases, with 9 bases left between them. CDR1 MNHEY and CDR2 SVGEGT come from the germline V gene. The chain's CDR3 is CASSGGEQYF. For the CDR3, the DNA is TGTGCCAGCTCAGGAGGGGAGCAGTACTTC.

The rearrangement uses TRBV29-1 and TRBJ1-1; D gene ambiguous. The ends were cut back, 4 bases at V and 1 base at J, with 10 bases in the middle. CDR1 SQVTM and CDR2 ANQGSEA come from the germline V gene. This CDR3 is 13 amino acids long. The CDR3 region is CSVGIRKNTEAFF. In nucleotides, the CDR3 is TGCAGCGTTGGTATCAGAAAGAACACTGAAGCTTTCTTT.